This TCR beta chain was observed in a study of cytomegalovirus exposure and HLA in healthy donors (dated by TCRdb to the late 2010s). The study in broad terms: The roughly 700 repertoires of the first cohort and the roughly 120 validation repertoires were produced on the same platform, according to a later analysis. The study aimed to test whether cataloging public T cell receptors could reveal signatures of past pathogen exposure. High-throughput TCR immunosequencing, statistical association of individual TCRs with disease status, and machine learning were combined to predict cytomegalovirus infection status. Besides the first cohort of some 670 subjects, a separate validation cohort made up of over a hundred different subjects was used. Study-wide conclusions, independent of this receptor: While some public TCRs were present in many individuals, most TCR sequences turned up only very rarely across donors. The study listed 164 TCR beta chains as associated with cytomegalovirus. The classifier was reported to diagnose cytomegalovirus status with high specificity and sensitivity in both the original and validation cohorts. A later analysis had no HLA typing for the validation cohort, so co-occurrence there was scored across all 110 or so repertoires. A later analysis found that TCRs clustered in the first cohort also tended to co-occur in the roughly 120 validation repertoires, with approximately 95% of cluster scores above 0. According to the authors, the approach could potentially be generalized to other disease states and immunological phenotypes. In vitro tests confirmed that a few of the cytomegalovirus-associated TCR beta chains recognize cytomegalovirus antigens.

Libraries came from the immunoSEQ multiplex PCR assay. Per the authors' processing: A statistical classification framework was built for diagnosing cytomegalovirus status from the catalog of TCR beta chain sequences. Imported from immuneACCESS, the table was reduced by TCRdb to in-frame sequences with V and J called. These copies leave out some clones; in studies compared against another copy, an unresolved V gene accounts for under half, and the cause of the remainder is not known. V, J and clone size reflect that table, while D and trimming were determined from the DNA. The sample table holds over 110,000 clones, of which about 88% were seen once. The ten largest clones add up to just over 8.5% of the sample. For this clone: The target of this receptor is not known. No much larger clonotype is one base removed from it; base qualities were not supplied.

V is trimmed back by 4 bases and J by 4 bases, and the junction contains 7 bases that no gene match accounts for. The CDR3 runs 15 residues from the cysteine to the phenylalanine. Left in the record is the CDR3 DNA by itself, 45 bases read in frame from the first base. The germline V gene specifies SGHDT as CDR1 and YYEEEE as CDR2. The donors belonged to the validation cohort of roughly 120 subjects, which was separate from the approximately 610-subject first cohort. The material sequenced was PBMCs. The chain links TRBV5-6 with TRBJ2-1; 8 bases in between match TRBD1. This sequence was found in a young man in good health and CMV-seropositive. The CDR3 protein: CASSPGTGRYNEQFF. The DNA is as follows: TGTGCCAGCAGCCCTGGGACAGGAAGATACAATGAGCAGTTCTTC.